This TCR beta chain derives from a study of T cell changes during pregnancy in multiple sclerosis. The protocol was immunoSEQ multiplex PCR, while the TCRdb copy is restricted to in-frame clones and leaves out a portion. The sample consists of approximately 41,000 clones, more than 75% of them appearing once. The CDR3 extends over 15 amino acids. Germline CDR1 SNHLY, CDR2 FYNNEI. V and J are TRBV2 and TRBJ2-5; TRBD1 aligns across 7 bases. Judging by the DNA end, TRBJ2-7 fits better; the J call may be wrong. This TCR was recovered from a female donor in good health, enrolled as a control in a pregnancy study. Sequenced here: CD4+ T cells from peripheral blood mononuclear cells, sampled in the second trimester of pregnancy. Here the CDR3 DNA reads TGTGCCAGCACCCGAGGGGGCAGGGAGACCTACGAGCAGTACTTC. This encodes CASTRGGRETYEQYF.